This TCR beta chain was obtained from a study of OX40 agonist ivuxolimab in advanced cancers. The V gene lost 5 bases and the J gene lost 8 bases, with 18 bases spanning the gap. This CDR3 is 14 amino acids long. Germline CDR1 reads SGHTA; CDR2 reads FQGNSA. Generated by immunoSEQ multiplex PCR, the TCRdb table keeps only in-frame clones and is missing some. This sample has almost 70,000 clones, with 86% found just once. The rearrangement uses TRBV7-2 and TRBJ1-1; the D is unclear. The sequence came from an adult with an advanced solid tumor such as melanoma, head and neck, liver or kidney cancer. The sample consisted of CD4+ or CD8+ T cells sorted from blood, taken in a trial of the OX40 agonist ivuxolimab. In DNA, the CDR3 is TGTGCCAGCAGCCCGACACTCCAGACGGAAGAAGCTTTCTTT. It is translated as CASSPTLQTEEAFF.